The clone carrying this T cell receptor (beta chain) came up a few times. Its target is unknown. The time point denotes: newly diagnosed GD, antithyroid drugs for less than 3 months. From RNA extracted from PBMCs, the TCR library was made. The source of the sample is a study of regulatory T cells in long-lasting Graves disease. General study results and limits: Because few samples were included, accuracy may have been lower.

From germline, CDR1 is SGHAT and CDR2 FQNNGV. V was cut by 3 bases and J by 2 bases, with 10 bases left in between. The CDR3 totals 14 residues. For TCR beta, libraries came from iRepertoire HTBI primers and Arm-PCR of CDR3 regions. Using its own MiXCR run on the multiplex PCR reads, TCRdb lists one record per CDR3 protein. The sample carries 400,000 to 650,000 distinct CDR3 sequences, about 15% recorded once. This sample was shared with a second study, whose subject was T cells in Graves' hyperthyroidism and ophthalmopathy. That paper notes: Most thyroid clonotypes expanded above 0.001 were also detected in blood.

The rearrangement uses TRBV11-2 and TRBJ1-2; D is possibly TRBD1 (5 bases). Source: peripheral blood mononuclear cells (PBMCs), taken at new diagnosis, from a patient treated with antithyroid drugs. The TCR sequence derives from a woman aged 35-65 years with Graves disease. The chain's CDR3 is CASSFPGRNYGYTF. DNA for the CDR3: TGTGCCAGCAGCTTCCCGGGACGGAACTATGGCTACACCTTC.